The present T cell receptor (beta chain) was sequenced within a study of identical twins. V lost 8 bases and J lost 3; bases outside the gene matches: 6. The CDR3 has 14 residues. Germline CDR1 reads DFQATT; CDR2 reads SNEGSKA (reference sequence). Donors uniformly comprised healthy Caucasians. Template switching introduced a universal primer site, and the cDNA bore unique molecular identifiers. TCRdb re-called the 5' RACE reads with MiXCR, one entry per CDR3 protein. The sample comprises under 1 million distinct CDR3 sequences, 10% to 15% of which are singletons, and roughly 1.5% rests with the top ten. Study-wide results and limits: Beta out-of-frame twin sharing showed a weaker excess. With monozygotic twins, out-of-frame TCR alpha sharing exceeded what models estimated.

This clonotype was seen more than once but under ten times. Its cognate antigen is unknown. The data also belong to a second study, concerning yellow fever vaccine responses in identical twins.

The sample was PBMCs. The rearrangement uses TRBV20-1 and TRBJ1-6, with 8 bases that match TRBD1. The TCR was taken from a woman aged 18-30 years in good health. DNA of the CDR3: TGCAGTCTACAAGGGACAGGCTATAATTCACCCCTCCACTTT. This codes for CSLQGTGYNSPLHF.